The 26 T cell receptor beta chains in this list originate from one sample, sequenced in a study of T cell changes during pregnancy in multiple sclerosis. The assay was immunoSEQ multiplex PCR, and TCRdb's table has in-frame clones only and misses some. Here the sample spans around 31,000 clones, about 93% being singletons. This material consisted of CD4+ T cells from peripheral blood mononuclear cells, taken in the second trimester of pregnancy. Receptors originate from a female donor with multiple sclerosis, enrolled in a pregnancy study.

This clone has only one observation. The chain links TRBV15 to TRBJ1-2, with D possibly being TRBD1 (6 bases). CDR1 and CDR2 from the germline V gene are LNHNV and YYDKDF (reference sequence). The CDR3 runs to 14 residues. Trimming stripped 0 bases from V and 6 bases from J, with 11 bases between. The CDR3 DNA is TGTGCCACCAGCAGAGATAGAGGACAGCATGGCTACACCTTC. Residues: CATSRDRGQHGYTF.

This chain connects TRBV2 to TRBJ2-6; 9 bases are a match to TRBD1. CDR1 is SNHLY, CDR2 FYNNEI, per germline. CDR3 length: 14 amino acids. V lost 6 bases to trimming and J lost 10 bases; unmatched junction nucleotides: 7. CDR3 bases: TGTGCCAGCAGCGCCGGGACAGGGAATAACGTCCTGACTTTC. Translation: CASSAGTGNNVLTF.

V usage is TRBV27 and J usage is TRBJ2-1, with TRBD1 as a possible D gene (5 bases). The CDR3 length is 14 residues. Germline CDR1 and CDR2: MNHEY and SMNVEV (reference sequence). The germline V and J ends were trimmed by 2 bases and 6 bases, with 11 bases remaining between them. CDR3 nucleotide sequence: TGTGCCAGCAGTTTAAGTTTCCAGGGCAATGAGCAGTTCTTC. This encodes CASSLSFQGNEQFF.

This clone appeared a single time. The chain uses TRBV18 and TRBJ1-5; D might be TRBD1 (5 bases). This CDR3 contains 16 residues. V lost 1 base and J lost 0, with 10 bases in between. Looked up from germline, CDR1 is KGHSH and CDR2 is LQKENI. The chain's CDR3 is CASSPRGGGSNQPQHF. The CDR3 nucleotides read TGTGCCAGCTCACCACGGGGGGGAGGTAGCAATCAGCCCCAGCATTTT. Looking up the rest from reference TRBV18 and TRBJ1-5 gives the full variable domain: NAGVMQNPRHLVRRRGQEARLRCSPMKGHSHVYWYRQLPEEGLKFMVYLQKENIIDESGMPKERFSAEFPKEGPSILRIQQVVRGDSAAYFCASSPRGGGSNQPQHFGDGTRLSIL.

The genes are TRBV5-4 and TRBJ1-2; D is ambiguous. Germline lookup yields CDR1 SGHNT and CDR2 YYREEE (reference sequence). The length of the CDR3 is 14 residues. V dropped 4 bases and J dropped 1 base, with 11 bases sitting between them. The CDR3: CASSQEQSNYGYTF. CDR3 nucleotide sequence: TGTGCCAGCAGCCAAGAACAGAGTAACTATGGCTACACCTTC.

The chain uses TRBV19 and TRBJ2-1; the D gene is possibly TRBD2 (5 bases). Germline values: CDR1 LNHDA, CDR2 SQIVND (reference sequence). The CDR3 extends over 16 amino acids. The V gene lost 5 bases and the J gene lost 1 base, with 15 bases spanning the gap. CDR3 coding DNA: TGTGCCAGTAGTCCCGGGTCGGGATGGTCCTACAATGAGCAGTTCTTC. The encoded protein is CASSPGSGWSYNEQFF.

The V call is TRBV5-1, the J call TRBJ1-1; the match to TRBD1 covers 8 bases. The CDR3 has 15 amino acids. Germline V gives CDR1 SGHRS, CDR2 YFSETQ. V dropped 4 bases and J dropped 8; count of bases not matched to a gene: 13. The CDR3 spells CASSAVTGGTAEAFF. The DNA for the CDR3 is TGCGCCAGCAGCGCAGTTACAGGGGGAACGGCCGAAGCTTTCTTT. The full variable domain, its missing parts supplied by reference TRBV5-1 and TRBJ1-1, is KAGVTQTPRYLIKTRGQQVTLSCSPISGHRSVSWYQQTPGQGLQFLFEYFSETQRNKGNFPGRFSGRQFSNSRSEMNVSTLELGDSALYLCASSAVTGGTAEAFFGQGTRLTVV.

The V call is TRBV19, the J call TRBJ1-5, with D hard to call. The germline V gene encodes CDR1 LNHDA and CDR2 SQIVND (reference sequence). Deletions cut 6 bases from V and 2 bases from J, with 14 bases between. The CDR3 runs to 15 residues. In DNA, the CDR3 is TGTGCCAGTAGGCCCGGTTTCGGGGGCAATCAGCCCCAGCATTTT. Residues: CASRPGFGGNQPQHF.

The count of this clone is one. This chain links TRBV29-1 with TRBJ2-1; no clear D gene. In germline, CDR1 is SQVTM, CDR2 ANQGSEA. This CDR3 is built from 14 residues. Trimming took 5 bases from V and 8 from J, leaving 19 bases between them. The CDR3 loop is CSVKERPFRYEQFF. DNA of the CDR3: TGCAGCGTTAAGGAGCGCCCGTTTAGGTATGAGCAGTTCTTC.

This clone was observed a few times. The CDR3 coding sequence is TGTGCCAGCAGTTCTCCCCTTCTAACAGGTACTTTTAATTACGAGCAGTACTTC. Encoded protein: CASSSPLLTGTFNYEQYF. The genes are TRBV28 and TRBJ2-7, with D perhaps matching TRBD1 (5 bases). Between the trimmed V and J ends, which lost 4 bases and 4 bases, there was a span of 26 bases. The CDR3 covers 18 residues. CDR1 is MDHEN, CDR2 SYDVKM, per germline. The whole variable domain, remainder taken from reference TRBV28 and TRBJ2-7, is DVKVTQSSRYLVKRTGEKVFLECVQDMDHENMFWYRQDPGLGLRLIYFSYDVKMKEKGDIPEGYSVSREKKERFSLILESASTNQTSMYLCASSSPLLTGTFNYEQYFGPGTRLTVT.

This clone was counted once. This sequence joins TRBV5-1 and TRBJ2-7; 7 bases map to TRBD1. There are 16 residues in the CDR3. CDR1 is SGHRS and CDR2 is YFSETQ in the germline V gene. V shed 4 bases and J 3 bases; nucleotides not matched to a gene: 13. The CDR3 nucleotides are TGCGCCAGCAGCGACCCGAATCCGACAGGGCACTACGAGCAGTACTTC. Encoded protein: CASSDPNPTGHYEQYF.

The chain combines TRBV7-6 with TRBJ1-4, with TRBD1 matching over 7 bases. Germline-derived CDR1 and CDR2 are SGHVS and FNYEAQ. With V trimmed by 4 bases and J by 7 bases, 9 bases remained unmatched. This CDR3 is 15 amino acids long. The CDR3 DNA sequence: TGTGCCAGCAGCTCTAACAGGGGAGGCGGTGAAAAACTGTTTTTT. It encodes CASSSNRGGGEKLFF. The full variable domain, its missing parts supplied by reference TRBV7-6 and TRBJ1-4, is GAGVSQSPRYKVTKRGQDVALRCDPISGHVSLYWYRQALGQGPEFLTYFNYEAQQDKSGLPNDRFSAERPEGSISTLTIQRTEQRDSAMYRCASSSNRGGGEKLFFGSGTQLSVL.

The chain uses TRBV29-1 and TRBJ2-2; tentative D call: TRBD2 (6 bases). Trimming shortened V by 5 bases and J by 1 base, and 11 bases separated the two germline ends. There are 14 residues in the CDR3. Per germline, CDR1 SQVTM and CDR2 ANQGSEA. The CDR3 DNA sequence: TGCAGCGTTCCCGGGACTCAGAACACCGGGGAGCTGTTTTTT. Its translation: CSVPGTQNTGELFF.

This clone is a singleton in its sample. The rearrangement links TRBV27 to TRBJ1-3; D not resolved. Trimming took off 6 bases at V and 2 bases at J, with 11 bases between the two ends. Germline assignment: CDR1 MNHEY and CDR2 SMNVEV (reference sequence). The CDR3 runs to 14 residues. The CDR3, as DNA: TGTGCCAGCAGCCCTACTACCCCTGGAAACACCATATATTTT. As protein: CASSPTTPGNTIYF.

V usage is TRBV6-5 and J usage is TRBJ1-3, with a weak D call TRBD1 (6 bases). The CDR3 spans 16 residues. The germline gives CDR1 MNHEY, CDR2 SVGAGI. Between the trimmed V and J ends, which lost 0 bases and 0 bases, there was a span of 9 bases. CDR3 nucleotides: TGTGCCAGCAGTTACTCTCAGGGGTCCTCTGGAAACACCATATATTTT. Protein: CASSYSQGSSGNTIYF.

The chain joins TRBV29-1 to TRBJ1-3; 8 positions match TRBD1. This CDR3 contains 16 residues. In germline, CDR1 is SQVTM, CDR2 ANQGSEA. Trimming took 6 bases from V and 0 from J; bases not matched to a gene: 10. This CDR3 is CSVERTGGSSGNTIYF. CDR3 in DNA: TGCAGCGTGGAACGTACAGGGGGGTCCTCTGGAAACACCATATATTTT.

The chain has TRBV6-1 and TRBJ2-1; 12 positions match TRBD1. The CDR3 has 14 residues. V was clipped by 7 bases and J by 8 bases; unmatched bases: 6. The V gene's germline CDR1 is MNHNS and CDR2 SASEGT. CDR3 bases: TGTGCCAGCACCCCGGGACAGGGGGCCGATGAGCAGTTCTTC. Protein sequence: CASTPGQGADEQFF.

This clone is a singleton in its sample. The chain carries TRBV6-1 and TRBJ1-1; D might be TRBD1 (6 bases). The CDR3 is 13 residues long. Trimming removed 6 bases from V and 1 base from J, with 9 bases in between. CDR1 is MNHNS and CDR2 is SASEGT in the germline V gene. The CDR3 is CASRQQGNTEAFF. The CDR3 DNA follows: TGTGCCAGCAGACAACAGGGGAACACTGAAGCTTTCTTT.

The chain carries TRBV5-1 and TRBJ2-7, with D maybe TRBD2 (5 bases). The germline CDR1 and CDR2 sequences are SGHRS and YFSETQ. The CDR3 is made up of 14 amino acids. V gave up 4 bases and J gave up 1 base, with 12 bases separating them. CDR3 in DNA: TGCGCCAGCAGCCCTCACGGGGTTTCCTACGAGCAGTACTTC. Amino acid sequence: CASSPHGVSYEQYF.

The J gene is TRBJ2-2, the V gene TRBV30; 9 bases align to TRBD1. V lost 1 base to trimming and J lost 5 bases; unmatched junction nucleotides: 11. This CDR3 spans 17 amino acids. Germline-derived CDR1 and CDR2 are GTSNPN and SVGIG (reference sequence). CDR3 coding DNA: TGTGCCTGGAGTGGAGGGCTGGGACAGGGTTCAACCGGGGAGCTGTTTTTT. It encodes CAWSGGLGQGSTGELFF.

The chain employs TRBV21-1 and TRBJ1-2; the D call TRBD1 from the table was never checked on the DNA. TRBV21-1 is classified as a pseudogene. This CDR3 has 13 residues. The CDR3 region has the DNA TGTGCCAGCGGGGCCGGTGCTTTTTGGGGCTACACCTTC. Translating gives CASGAGAFWGYTF.

V usage is TRBV9 and J usage is TRBJ2-1; 13 nucleotides match TRBD2. This CDR3 is built from 16 residues. Germline CDR1 SGDLS, CDR2 YYNGEE. J lost 6 bases, V lost 4 bases, and 7 bases had no gene match. The CDR3 spells CASSPGLAGSLNEQFF. The DNA for the CDR3 is TGTGCCAGCAGCCCGGGACTAGCGGGGTCTCTCAATGAGCAGTTCTTC.

This clone was counted between two and nine times. The J gene is TRBJ2-5, the V gene TRBV7-9; TRBD1 agrees at 8 bases. J gave up 4 bases and V 6 bases, and 10 bases lay outside the gene matches. Germline CDR1 SEHNR, CDR2 FQNEAQ (reference sequence). The CDR3 consists of 15 residues. In nucleotides, the CDR3 is TGTGCCAGCAGATCCCGGACAGGGATGGCAGAGACCCAGTACTTC. Amino acids: CASRSRTGMAETQYF.

This clone came up once. The chain has TRBV5-4 and TRBJ2-7; TRBD1 matches at 9 bases. The CDR3 totals 15 residues. The V gene end was trimmed by 1 base and the J gene end by 9 bases; junction bases not matched to a gene: 11. CDR1 is SGHNT and CDR2 is YYREEE in the germline V gene (reference sequence). CDR3 region: CASSLWGQGPPGQYF. Written as DNA, the CDR3 is TGTGCCAGCAGCTTGTGGGGACAGGGACCTCCGGGGCAGTACTTC.

The chain employs TRBV30 and TRBJ2-1; 8 bases are a match to TRBD2. The CDR3 has 13 residues. V lost 2 bases and J lost 8; bases outside the gene matches: 5. The V gene's germline CDR1 is GTSNPN and CDR2 SVGIG (reference sequence). CDR3 protein: CAWSQLAVHEQFF. CDR3 DNA: TGTGCCTGGAGTCAACTAGCGGTGCATGAGCAGTTCTTC.

The chain couples TRBV30 to TRBJ2-5, with 12 bases aligning to TRBD2. CDR1 GTSNPN and CDR2 SVGIG come from the germline V gene (reference sequence). CDR3 length: 17 residues. J was trimmed by 1 base and V by 2 bases; bases with no gene match: 8. The CDR3 spells CAWSSRRTSGTQETQYF. The CDR3 DNA follows: TGTGCCTGGAGTTCGCGGAGGACTAGCGGGACCCAAGAGACCCAGTACTTC. The full variable domain, in which reference TRBV30 and TRBJ2-5 provide the parts outside the CDR3, is SQTIHQWPATLVQPVGSPLSLECTVEGTSNPNLYWYRQAAGRGLQLLFYSVGIGQISSEVPQNLSASRPQDRQFILSSKKLLLSDSGFYLCAWSSRRTSGTQETQYFGPGTRLLVL.